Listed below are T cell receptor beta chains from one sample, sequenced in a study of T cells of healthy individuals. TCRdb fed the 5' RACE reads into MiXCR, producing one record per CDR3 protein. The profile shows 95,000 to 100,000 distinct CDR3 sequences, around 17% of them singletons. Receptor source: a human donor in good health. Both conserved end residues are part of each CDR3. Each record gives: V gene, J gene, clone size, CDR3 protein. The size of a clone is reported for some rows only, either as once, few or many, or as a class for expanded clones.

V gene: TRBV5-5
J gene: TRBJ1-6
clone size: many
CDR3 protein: CASSLRSNRVDSPLHF

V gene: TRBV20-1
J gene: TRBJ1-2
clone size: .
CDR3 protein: CSASVQGYGYTF

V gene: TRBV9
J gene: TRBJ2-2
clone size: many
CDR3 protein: CASTPGLVAGELFF

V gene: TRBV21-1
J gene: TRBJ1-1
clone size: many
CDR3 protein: CASDNLADEAFF

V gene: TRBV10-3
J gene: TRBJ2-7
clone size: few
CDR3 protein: CAISRTGDSYEQYF

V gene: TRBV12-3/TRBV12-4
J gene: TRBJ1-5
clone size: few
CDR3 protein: CASSLESGNQPQHF

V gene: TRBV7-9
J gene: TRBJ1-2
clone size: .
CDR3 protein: CASRRDRVGYTF

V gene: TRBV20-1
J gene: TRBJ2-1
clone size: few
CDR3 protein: CSASRAGQGYNEQFF

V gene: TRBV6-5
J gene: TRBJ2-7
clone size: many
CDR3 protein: CASQQYSYEQYF

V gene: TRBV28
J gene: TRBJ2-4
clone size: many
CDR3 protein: CASSLYRDSKNIQYF

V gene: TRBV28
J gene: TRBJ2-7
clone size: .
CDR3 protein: CATEKPTGNEQYF

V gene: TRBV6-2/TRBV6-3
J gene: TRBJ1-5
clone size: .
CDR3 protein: CASVWGPGQPQHF

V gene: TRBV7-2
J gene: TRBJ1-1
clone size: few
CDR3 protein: CASSLQGRSTEAFF

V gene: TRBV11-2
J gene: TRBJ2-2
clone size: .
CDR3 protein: CASSLPRTGGLKYTGELFF

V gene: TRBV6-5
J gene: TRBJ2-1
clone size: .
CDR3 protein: CASSYWGLAGRTYNEQFF

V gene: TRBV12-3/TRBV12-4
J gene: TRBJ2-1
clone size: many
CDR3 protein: CASGLGTAGTSGNEQFF